The next 23 T cell receptor beta chains were all read from a single sample in a study of tumor-infiltrating lymphocytes in primary liver carcinoma. Unsorted bulk tissue, roughly 19-33 mg of it, served as the source for co-extraction of RNA and DNA. The input was 400 to 500 ng total RNA; TCR beta cDNA was made from it with a constant-region primer. Modified slightly, ARM-PCR produced TCR beta libraries over three nested multiplex PCR rounds. Each of the first two PCR rounds ran approximately 11 cycles with TRBV1-TRBV30 forward and C-beta reverse primers. TCRdb reprocessed the multiplex PCR reads with MiXCR, giving one entry per CDR3 protein. The sample carries roughly 200,000 distinct CDR3 sequences, 70% to 90% recorded once. Input material: tumor tissue from primary liver carcinoma. The receptor source for this set is a middle-aged man with primary liver carcinoma and hepatitis B virus infection.

This clonotype showed up just a few times. This chain uses TRBV5-1 with TRBJ1-6; 7 positions match TRBD1. Germline V CDR1 and CDR2: SGHRS, YFSETQ. The CDR3 has 15 amino acids. J was trimmed by 8 bases and V by 6 bases; bases with no gene match: 11. The chain's CDR3 is CASTNDRVGDSPLHF. The DNA of the CDR3 is TGCGCCAGCACCAACGACAGGGTCGGAGATTCACCCCTCCACTTT.

With respect to this clonotype: The junction departs from germline at one end; a sequencing error may be responsible. The chain links TRBV11-1 to TRBJ2-5, with D perhaps TRBD1 or TRBD2 (5 bases each). Germline CDR1 SGHAT, CDR2 FQDESV (reference sequence). The CDR3 covers 12 residues. The chain's CDR3 is CTSSQLGETQNF. CDR3 DNA sequence: TGTACCAGCAGCCAGCTGGGGGAGACCCAGAACTTC.

In regard to this clonotype: An end of the junction does not agree with germline; a read error may underlie this. DNA of the CDR3: TGTGCCAGCACTTATCAGGGGGCATACGCTGATGCTTTCTTT. Translation gives CASTYQGAYADAFF. The V call is TRBV6-5, the J call TRBJ1-1; 8 positions agree with TRBD1. Germline V gives CDR1 MNHEY, CDR2 SVGAGI. This CDR3 spans 14 amino acids.

Note on this clonotype: The junction shows a germline mismatch at one end, possibly a read error. The genes are TRBV11-1 and TRBJ2-5; possible D gene TRBD1, 6 bases. The CDR3 is 16 amino acids. Germline CDR1 reads SGHAT; CDR2 reads FQDESV (reference sequence). The CDR3 region is CASSQGQRVIQETQYF. CDR3 coding DNA: TGTGCTAGCAGCCAAGGACAGAGGGTAATTCAAGAGACCCAGTATTTC.

A note on this clonotype: Relative to the germline gene, one junction end is altered; a read error may explain this. The V call is TRBV29-1, the J call TRBJ2-7, with TRBD2 matching over 7 bases. This CDR3 region has 12 residues. From germline, CDR1 is SQVTM and CDR2 ANQGSEA. The CDR3 sequence is CSGGSGDYEEYF. The CDR3 nucleotides are TGCAGCGGCGGAAGCGGGGACTACGAGGAGTACTTC.

As concerns this clonotype: An end of the junction differs from the germline gene, which may be a read error. This chain joins TRBV5-1 and TRBJ2-2, with TRBD2 matching over 7 bases. The CDR3 spans 16 residues. Germline-derived CDR1 and CDR2 are SGHRS and YFSETQ. The CDR3 here is CASSLEAGVKVGELFF. The CDR3, as DNA: TGCGCCAGCAGTTTGGAGGCGGGAGTTAAAGTCGGGGAGCTGTTTTTT.

Concerning this clonotype: A read error may produce the germline difference seen at one junction end. V is TRBV6-2 or TRBV6-3 and J is TRBJ1-2; D uncertain. There are 16 residues in the CDR3. Germline V gene data show CDR1 as MNHEY and CDR2 as SVGEGT. CDR3 residues: CTSSHNRSGSNYGYTF. The DNA of the CDR3 is TGTACCAGCAGTCACAACAGAAGTGGTTCTAACTATGGCTACACCTTC.

CDR3 bases: TGTGCCAACATCACTTCGGCGGTTACCAAAAACATTCAGTACTTC. It translates to CANITSAVTKNIQYF. This chain uses TRBV11-2 with TRBJ2-4, with unresolved D. Looked up from germline, CDR1 is SGHAT and CDR2 is FQNNGV. This CDR3 spans 15 amino acids. Trimming cost V 10 bases and J 2 bases, with 18 bases left between them.

The J gene is TRBJ2-2, the V gene TRBV7-2, with D unresolved. The germline CDR1 and CDR2 sequences are SGHTA and FQGNSA. There are 14 residues in the CDR3. V was shortened by 5 bases and J by 6 bases, with 13 bases between the two germline ends. The DNA of the CDR3 is TGTGCCAGCAGCCGATACGACCATCCCGGGGAGCTGTTTTTT. Its protein is CASSRYDHPGELFF.

Concerning this clonotype: The CDR3 carries no conserved terminal phenylalanine or tryptophan, so it likely arises from a read error. V and J are TRBV6-2 or TRBV6-3 and TRBJ1-1, with unresolved D. This CDR3 contains 13 residues. The V gene's germline CDR1 is MNHEY and CDR2 SVGEGT. This CDR3 reads CACSYGLNTEAFL. The CDR3 DNA is TGTGCCTGCAGTTACGGTCTGAACACTGAAGCTTTCCTT.

Of note for this clonotype: At one boundary the junction diverges from the germline segment, which might be a read error. The V call is TRBV11-1, the J call TRBJ2-1; 9 bases agree with TRBD2. The CDR3 totals 16 residues. Germline CDR1 and CDR2: SGHAT and FQDESV (reference sequence). The CDR3 sequence is CARSAVAGAYYNEQFF. DNA of the CDR3: TGTGCCCGCAGCGCCGTAGCGGGAGCGTATTACAATGAGCAGTTCTTC.

Concerning this clonotype itself: A junction boundary mismatches the germline segment, possibly from a read error. The J gene is TRBJ2-1, the V gene TRBV12-3 or TRBV12-4; D is ambiguous. This CDR3 has 13 amino acids. This CDR3 is CACSFGRDNEQFF. CDR3 coding DNA: TGTGCCTGCAGTTTTGGCAGAGATAATGAGCAGTTCTTC.

Regarding this clonotype: Mismatch with germline at one junction end may stem from a read error. DNA for the CDR3: TGCAGCGCTGGGGGACTAGCAGCAACCAAGACCGGGGAGCTGTTATTT. Translation: CSAGGLAATKTGELLF. The chain has TRBV29-1 and TRBJ2-2, with TRBD2 matching 9 bases. Germline V gene lookup returns CDR1 SQVTM and CDR2 ANQGSEA. This CDR3 has 16 amino acids.

To note about this clonotype: A read error may produce the germline difference seen at one junction end. V gene TRBV29-1 combines with J gene TRBJ2-6; 7 bases map to TRBD2. CDR1 is SQVTM and CDR2 is ANQGSEA in the germline V gene. The CDR3 extends over 15 amino acids. In DNA, the CDR3 is TGCAGCGTAGCCCGGGGGGACTCTGGGGCCAACCTCCTGACTTTC. It translates to CSVARGDSGANLLTF.

Of note for this clonotype: A read error may produce the germline difference seen at one junction end. V usage is TRBV7-3 and J usage is TRBJ2-3; 7 positions match TRBD2. This CDR3 region has 14 residues. Germline V gene sequence: CDR1 SGHTA, CDR2 FQGTGA. The CDR3 region has the DNA TGTGCCAGCACCGTGCGGGAGTCTTGTGATAAGCAGTATTTT. Translation: CASTVRESCDKQYF.

The chain employs TRBV29-1 and TRBJ1-5; D is perhaps TRBD1 (6 bases). Germline CDR1 SQVTM, CDR2 ANQGSEA. The CDR3 loop spans 13 amino acids. CDR3 sequence reads: CNAVGQINQPQHF. The DNA for the CDR3 is TGCAACGCTGTTGGACAGATCAATCAGCCCCAGCATTTT.

Notes on this clonotype: This CDR3 fails to terminate in the conserved phenylalanine or tryptophan, so it likely reflects a read error. DNA of the CDR3: TGCAGCTGTAGCGGGAGTAGCACAGAAACGCAGTATTCT. Its protein product is CSCSGSSTETQYS. The chain links TRBV29-1 to TRBJ2-3, with 9 nucleotides matching TRBD2. Germline V gives CDR1 SQVTM, CDR2 ANQGSEA. The CDR3 sequence is 13 residues long.

Of note for this clonotype: The conserved final phenylalanine or tryptophan is absent from the CDR3, which likely points to a read error. The rearrangement uses TRBV6-2 or TRBV6-3 and TRBJ2-5, with D uncertain. The CDR3 has 13 residues. Trimming pared 6 bases from V and 5 bases from J, leaving 13 bases between. Germline lookup yields CDR1 MNHEY and CDR2 SVGEGT. DNA for the CDR3: TGTGCCAGCAGCGCCGCCCTTCACGAGACCCAGTACTCC. This codes for CASSAALHETQYS.

The chain couples TRBV20-1 to TRBJ2-3; TRBD2 aligns across 10 bases. This CDR3 region has 16 residues. The V gene end was trimmed by 0 bases and the J gene end by 8 bases; junction bases not matched to a gene: 11. Germline V gene data show CDR1 as DFQATT and CDR2 as SNEGSKA (reference sequence). CDR3 amino acids: CSARDQWSGRGVTQYF. Written as DNA, the CDR3 is TGCAGTGCTAGAGATCAATGGAGCGGGAGGGGAGTTACGCAGTATTTT.

V usage is TRBV28 and J usage is TRBJ1-1, with TRBD1 matching 7 bases. Germline assignment: CDR1 MDHEN and CDR2 SYDVKM. J gave up 11 bases and V 8 bases, and 11 bases lay outside the gene matches. This CDR3 has 12 amino acids. The CDR3 coding sequence is TGTGCCAGCGGGATCACAGGGGATGATGCTTTCTTT. Amino acid sequence: CASGITGDDAFF. Looking up the rest from reference TRBV28 and TRBJ1-1 gives the full variable domain: DVKVTQSSRYLVKRTGEKVFLECVQDMDHENMFWYRQDPGLGLRLIYFSYDVKMKEKGDIPEGYSVSREKKERFSLILESASTNQTSMYLCASGITGDDAFFGQGTRLTVV.

This chain connects TRBV28 to TRBJ2-7; D may be TRBD1 (6 bases). Trimming removed 5 bases at V and 4 bases at J, with 12 bases between. CDR3 length: 13 residues. Per the germline V gene, CDR1 is MDHEN and CDR2 is SYDVKM. This CDR3 reads CASSPGQHYEQYF. The CDR3 nucleotides read TGTGCCAGCAGTCCCGGACAGCATTACGAGCAGTACTTC.

To note about this clonotype: This likely comes from a read error, as the CDR3 has no conserved phenylalanine or tryptophan at its end. The chain combines TRBV5-6 with TRBJ2-2; D gene ambiguous. The CDR3 is 16 residues long. The germline gives CDR1 SGHDT, CDR2 YYEEEE. DNA of the CDR3: TGTGCCAGTAGCCTGGGTCTAGGTACGAACATCGGGGAGCTGTTTATT. Translating it yields CASSLGLGTNIGELFI.

Comments on this clonotype: A much larger clone lies a single base off, so this may be a read error. The rearrangement joins TRBV29-1 to TRBJ2-1, with D tentatively TRBD2 (6 bases). Germline lookup yields CDR1 SQVTM and CDR2 ANQGSEA. The CDR3 runs to 14 residues. CDR3 coding DNA: TGCAACGTTGTCGCGGGAAGCTCCTACAATGAGCAGTTCTTC. Its protein product is CNVVAGSSYNEQFF.